These 27 T cell receptor beta chains were all obtained from the same sample, sequenced in a study of identical twins. TCRdb re-called the 5' RACE reads through MiXCR, storing one row per CDR3 protein. This sample has under 300,000 distinct CDR3 sequences, with under 8.5% found just once. The sample was also reused in another study, on T cells expressing NK-cell markers.

Sequenced input: CD8+ T cells sorted from blood. These receptor sequences come from a woman aged 18-29 years in good health.

This clonotype occurred many times. The CDR3 is CASSLTGAYNEQFF. The CDR3 bases are TGTGCCAGCAGCCTCACCGGGGCCTACAATGAGCAGTTCTTC. This rearrangement joins TRBV7-9 to TRBJ2-1, with D perhaps matching TRBD2 (5 bases). Trimming pared 5 bases from V and 2 bases from J, leaving 10 bases between. Germline values: CDR1 SEHNR, CDR2 FQNEAQ (reference sequence). The CDR3 totals 14 residues.

The chain employs TRBV4-1 and TRBJ2-1, with D perhaps TRBD1 (5 bases). The germline V gene encodes CDR1 MGHRA and CDR2 YSYEKL. The CDR3 sequence is 13 residues long. With 2 bases removed from V and 8 bases from J, the gap between germline ends came to 10 bases. The CDR3 DNA sequence: TGCGCCAGCAGCCAACTTCAGGGCTATGAGCAGTTCTTC. This gives the protein CASSQLQGYEQFF.

The V gene is TRBV11-2, the J gene TRBJ2-6; D unclear. V shed 0 bases and J shed 2 bases, with 8 bases lying between them. Germline CDR1 reads SGHAT; CDR2 reads FQNNGV. The CDR3 is made up of 16 amino acids. The CDR3 loop is CASSLDGLAGANVLTF. The CDR3 DNA sequence: TGTGCCAGCAGCTTAGACGGGTTGGCTGGGGCCAACGTCCTGACTTTC.

This clonotype was seen repeatedly, ten times or more. The chain recombines TRBV12-3 or TRBV12-4 with TRBJ1-2, with D perhaps matching TRBD1 (6 bases). V dropped 4 bases and J dropped 8 bases, with 23 bases sitting between them. There are 16 residues in the CDR3. CDR3 sequence reads: CASSSGTKVVFAGYTF. The CDR3 DNA reads TGTGCCAGCAGTTCCGGGACAAAAGTAGTTTTTGCCGGCTACACCTTC.

This clonotype has at least ten counts. The chain employs TRBV12-3 or TRBV12-4 and TRBJ1-1; a weak D match, TRBD1 (6 bases). The CDR3 runs to 14 residues. The ends were cut back, 3 bases at V and 1 base at J, with 9 bases in the middle. CDR3 nucleotides: TGTGCCAGCAGTTTTACAGGGTCGAACACTGAAGCTTTCTTT. Translation: CASSFTGSNTEAFF.

This clonotype was seen at least ten times. V and J are TRBV3-1 and TRBJ2-5, with 8 bases aligning to TRBD1. Trimming took 3 bases from V and 4 from J; bases not matched to a gene: 1. The CDR3 is made up of 13 amino acids. CDR1 is LGHDT, CDR2 YNNKEL, per germline (reference sequence). The chain's CDR3 is CASSHRGRETQYF. In nucleotides, the CDR3 is TGTGCCAGCAGCCACAGGGGGCGAGAGACCCAGTACTTC.

The chain has TRBV7-9 and TRBJ1-1; no reliable D call. The CDR3 loop spans 14 amino acids. Trimming took 2 bases from V and 5 from J, leaving 12 bases between them. The germline V gene has CDR1 SEHNR and CDR2 FQNEAQ (reference sequence). The CDR3 DNA sequence: TGTGCCAGCAGCTTACACCCCGGGAGGACTGAAGCTTTCTTT. It yields the protein CASSLHPGRTEAFF.

This clonotype has ten or more counts. At one boundary the junction diverges from the germline segment, which might be a read error. The CDR3 here is CASKEAGGPPVF. CDR3 DNA: TGCGCCAGCAAGGAAGCGGGGGGGCCGCCGGTCTTC. This chain uses TRBV5-1 with TRBJ2-1; 10 bases align to TRBD2. The CDR3 loop spans 12 amino acids. CDR1 and CDR2 from the germline V gene are SGHRS and YFSETQ.

This clonotype was recorded many times. The chain carries TRBV15 and TRBJ1-5; no firm D call. Germline V gene sequence: CDR1 LNHNV, CDR2 YYDKDF (reference sequence). Trimming removed 0 bases from V and 4 bases from J, with 7 bases in between. The CDR3 length is 14 residues. CDR3 in DNA: TGTGCCACCAGCAGAGATCGCGGGAATCAGCCCCAGCATTTT. Protein sequence: CATSRDRGNQPQHF.

The table lists this clonotype with a few counts. The chain uses TRBV28 and TRBJ2-3; TRBD1 aligns across 10 bases. The CDR3 is 15 residues long. The germline CDR1 and CDR2 sequences are MDHEN and SYDVKM. Trimming took 5 bases from V and 6 from J; bases not matched to a gene: 8. The chain's CDR3 is CASSLRDRGWDTQYF. Written as DNA, the CDR3 is TGTGCCAGCAGTCTTCGGGACAGGGGATGGGATACGCAGTATTTT.

This clonotype was observed many times. The chain is built from TRBV2 and TRBJ2-1; unclear D gene. The CDR3 sequence is 12 residues long. Trimming stripped 7 bases from V and 5 bases from J, with 9 bases between. Germline V gives CDR1 SNHLY, CDR2 FYNNEI. As DNA, the CDR3 is TGTGCCAGCACGGACGTAAACAATGAGCAGTTCTTC. As protein: CASTDVNNEQFF.

This clonotype was seen a few times. The chain uses TRBV29-1 and TRBJ1-4; D possibly corresponds to TRBD1 (6 bases). V was pared by 4 bases and J by 6 bases, with 9 bases between. This CDR3 spans 12 amino acids. Looked up from germline, CDR1 is SQVTM and CDR2 is ANQGSEA. DNA of the CDR3: TGCAGCGTTGGGGGGCGTGATGAAAAACTGTTTTTT. Translated: CSVGGRDEKLFF.

This clonotype has a count of ten or more. The CDR3 DNA reads TGTGCCAGCAGTTACCAAACCGGGGGGGGTGGCTACACCTTC. It is translated as CASSYQTGGGGYTF. The V and J genes are TRBV6-5 and TRBJ1-2, with a weak D call TRBD1 (5 bases). V gave up 2 bases and J gave up 7 bases, with 14 bases separating them. The CDR3 contains 14 residues. Per germline, CDR1 MNHEY and CDR2 SVGAGI.

This clonotype was seen repeatedly, ten times or more. The chain employs TRBV12-3 or TRBV12-4 and TRBJ2-7, with unresolved D. The CDR3 has 13 residues. V lost 4 bases to trimming and J lost 2 bases, with 9 bases between them. CDR3 nucleotide sequence: TGTGCCAGCAGTTCCGACTTCCCCTACGAGCAGTACTTC. Amino acid sequence: CASSSDFPYEQYF.

This clonotype was seen more than once but under ten times. The chain uses TRBV7-3 and TRBJ1-2, with D perhaps TRBD1 (6 bases). Between the trimmed V and J ends, which lost 0 bases and 0 bases, there was a span of 8 bases. The CDR3 loop spans 15 amino acids. Germline V CDR1 and CDR2: SGHTA, FQGTGA. Here the CDR3 DNA reads TGTGCCAGCAGCTTAACGGGGGGCCCTAACTATGGCTACACCTTC. It translates to CASSLTGGPNYGYTF.

This clonotype was observed many times. The chain has TRBV2 and TRBJ1-1; D is perhaps TRBD1 (6 bases). Deletions cut 3 bases from V and 6 bases from J, with 17 bases between. The CDR3 loop spans 15 amino acids. Germline V gene sequence: CDR1 SNHLY, CDR2 FYNNEI. The CDR3 coding sequence is TGTGCCAGCAGTGATCGGGGCAGGGGAGAACCTGAAGCTTTCTTT. It yields the protein CASSDRGRGEPEAFF.

This clonotype appeared a few times. This sequence joins TRBV20-1 and TRBJ2-1; D is ambiguous. CDR1 is DFQATT, CDR2 SNEGSKA, per germline (reference sequence). Trimming stripped 2 bases from V and 7 bases from J, with 9 bases between. The CDR3 spans 12 residues. CDR3 region: CSARKGENEQFF. CDR3 DNA: TGCAGTGCTAGAAAGGGTGAAAATGAGCAGTTCTTC.

The chain carries TRBV4-3 and TRBJ2-4, with D possibly called TRBD1 or TRBD2 (5 bases each). Trimming took 0 bases from V and 0 from J, leaving 15 bases between them. The length of the CDR3 is 18 residues. The germline V gene encodes CDR1 LGHNA and CDR2 YSLEER. The DNA for the CDR3 is TGCGCCAGCAGCCAAGACGGACGGGACGGGTTAGCCAAAAACATTCAGTACTTC. Its translation is CASSQDGRDGLAKNIQYF.

The chain links TRBV12-3 or TRBV12-4 to TRBJ2-1; D is tentatively TRBD1 or TRBD2 (5 bases each). The CDR3 sequence is 16 residues long. Trimming shortened V by 5 bases and J by 8 bases, and 22 bases separated the two germline ends. CDR3 in DNA: TGTGCCAGCAGTCCAAGGGACCGGACCCGGATCGATGAGCAGTTCTTC. Residues: CASSPRDRTRIDEQFF.

The chain combines TRBV19 with TRBJ2-1, with a weak D call TRBD2 (6 bases). Germline-derived CDR1 and CDR2 are LNHDA and SQIVND (reference sequence). V was trimmed by 7 bases and J by 7 bases, leaving 20 bases between them. The CDR3 is 15 amino acids. DNA for the CDR3: TGTGCCAGTAAGAGTCTACTGGGACTCCAAAATGAGCAGTTCTTC. Translated, it gives CASKSLLGLQNEQFF.

This clonotype has a handful of counts. This chain uses TRBV5-1 with TRBJ1-1, with 7 nucleotides matching TRBD1. Germline values: CDR1 SGHRS, CDR2 YFSETQ. The ends lost 3 bases at V and 4 bases at J; junction bases unmatched: 6. The CDR3 is made up of 14 amino acids. The CDR3 DNA reads TGCGCCAGCAGCTCTACACCAGGGGGCACTGAAGCTTTCTTT. Translation gives CASSSTPGGTEAFF.

The sample holds a few counts of this clonotype. The J gene is TRBJ1-4, the V gene TRBV15; D ambiguous. Trimming pared 9 bases from V and 7 bases from J, leaving 9 bases between. Germline V gene data show CDR1 as LNHNV and CDR2 as YYDKDF (reference sequence). The CDR3 loop spans 11 amino acids. The CDR3, as DNA: TGTGCCACGGGGTTGAGTGAAAAACTGTTTTTT. Its translation is CATGLSEKLFF.

This rearrangement joins TRBV15 to TRBJ1-1; D not certain. Germline V gene data show CDR1 as LNHNV and CDR2 as YYDKDF (reference sequence). This CDR3 has 12 amino acids. V was cut by 2 bases and J by 3 bases, with 4 bases left in between. The DNA for the CDR3 is TGTGCCACCAGCAGATTAGACACTGAAGCTTTCTTT. It specifies CATSRLDTEAFF.

The rearrangement links TRBV5-1 to TRBJ1-1; D uncertain. CDR3 size: 15 residues. Germline assignment: CDR1 SGHRS and CDR2 YFSETQ. The V end was cut by 0 bases, the J end by 4 bases, with 13 bases between. CDR3 bases: TGCGCCAGCAGCTTGGCTACAAAAACCGGCACTGAAGCTTTCTTT. Translation gives CASSLATKTGTEAFF.

This clonotype occurred a few times. The CDR3 here is CASRIAGTTTSEQYF. DNA for the CDR3: TGTGCCAGCAGGATTGCCGGGACGACGACGAGCGAGCAGTACTTC. V usage is TRBV27 and J usage is TRBJ2-7, with D possibly being TRBD1 or TRBD2 (5 bases each). The CDR3 has 15 residues. The V gene lost 6 bases and the J gene lost 6 bases, with 21 bases spanning the gap. Germline V gene data show CDR1 as MNHEY and CDR2 as SMNVEV (reference sequence).

This sequence joins TRBV30 and TRBJ2-7; possibly TRBD2 for D (6 bases). The length of the CDR3 is 14 residues. Looked up from germline, CDR1 is GTSNPN and CDR2 is SVGIG (reference sequence). V lost 1 base and J lost 2, with 12 bases in between. CDR3 sequence reads: CAWSGDRRAYEQYF. The CDR3 DNA is TGTGCCTGGAGTGGGGACCGGAGGGCCTACGAGCAGTACTTC.

This clonotype showed up just a few times. The rearrangement joins TRBV6-1 to TRBJ1-2; 7 bases match TRBD1. Unmatched junction bases numbered 5, after V lost 4 bases and J lost 6 bases. The CDR3 spans 13 residues. Germline CDR1 and CDR2: MNHNS and SASEGT. The CDR3 region has the DNA TGTGCCAGCAGTGCCGACAGGGAGGATGGCTACACCTTC. It specifies CASSADREDGYTF.